This T cell receptor beta chain was documented in a study of T cell clonotyping in hematopoietic cell transplantation. Generated by immunoSEQ multiplex PCR, the TCRdb table keeps only in-frame clones and is missing some. The data show fewer than 5,000 clones, with approximately 96% seen just once and under 3% held by the top ten. Samples: about 28 days before transplant, then days 30, 100 and 180 after. CDR3 length: 14 amino acids. CDR1 MNHEY and CDR2 SVGAGI come from the germline V gene. Trimming took 8 bases from V and 2 from J, leaving 15 bases between them. Concerning this clone itself: Its antigen is currently unknown.

General study findings and limits: Recipient TCR diversity dropped after transplant; expanded clonotypes rose from day 30 to 180. Graft donor and pretransplant recipient Inverse Simpson Index values predicted broader posttransplant TCR diversity.

Specimen: PBMCs, collected 100 days after allogeneic stem cell transplant. The receptor's source is a male patient aged 40 to 50 who had an allogeneic stem cell transplant from a related donor, so the T cells may come from the graft donor. Some clones in this sample may be carry-over from other donors' samples. The chain combines TRBV6-5 with TRBJ1-2; D remains ambiguous. The CDR3 here is CASSKVPTNYGYTF. DNA for the CDR3: TGTGCCAGCTCGAAGGTGCCAACGAACTATGGCTACACCTTC.